Listed below are T cell receptor beta chains from one sample, sequenced in a study of T cells in tumors after PD-1 blockade. Method: immunoSEQ multiplex PCR; TCRdb's copy keeps in-frame clones and lacks some. The sample carries approximately 48,000 clones, more than 65% recorded once. This sample comprised PBMCs, obtained before anti-PD-1 treatment. The receptors originated from a human donor with basal cell carcinoma. CDR3s include the opening cysteine and the closing phenylalanine or tryptophan. Each record gives: clone size, D gene, CDR3 length, V gene, J gene, CDR3 DNA, CDR3 protein. D genes are given only for firm matches. Clone size is shown for a subset of rows, as once, few, many or a class of expanded clone.

>.|TRBD1|15|TRBV9|TRBJ2-7
TGTGCCAGCAGCGCGGCCGGGACAGCCCAATACGAGCAGTACTTC
CASSAAGTAQYEQYF
>.|TRBD1|14|TRBV5-4|TRBJ1-2
TGTGCCAGCAGCTTGGAGGACAGGGTCTATGGCTACACCTTC
CASSLEDRVYGYTF
>.|TRBD1|13|TRBV5-1|TRBJ1-2
TGCGCCAGCAGCTCGGGACAGGGAAATGGCTACACCTTC
CASSSGQGNGYTF
>few|.|12|TRBV7-9|TRBJ1-6
TGTGCCAGCAGCTTGTGGAATTCACCCCTCCACTTT
CASSLWNSPLHF
>.|TRBD2|14|TRBV28|TRBJ2-1
TGTGCCAGCAGTCTCGGGGGGGCCTACAATGAGCAGTTCTTC
CASSLGGAYNEQFF
>.|TRBD1|12|TRBV29-1|TRBJ2-5
TGCAGCGTGGGACAGTCGCAAGAGACCCAGTACTTC
CSVGQSQETQYF
>.|.|16|TRBV5-4|TRBJ2-6
TGTGCCAGCAGCTTGGCCGGGAAATCTGGGGCCAACGTCCTGACTTTC
CASSLAGKSGANVLTF
>.|.|15|TRBV15|TRBJ1-6
TGTGCCACCAGCAGAGATACGACGATCAATTCACCCCTCCACTTT
CATSRDTTINSPLHF
>.|TRBD1|12|TRBV19|TRBJ2-1
TGTGCCAGTAGTTCGACAGGGGTTGAGCAGTTCTTC
CASSSTGVEQFF
>.|TRBD2|16|TRBV7-6|TRBJ2-7
TGTGCCAGCAGCTTAGATAGGGGACTACCTAACTACGAGCAGTACTTC
CASSLDRGLPNYEQYF
>once|.|13|TRBV6-4|TRBJ2-5
TGTGCCACCCCGGGCAGCGAGAGGGAGACCCAGTACTTC
CATPGSERETQYF
>.|.|15|TRBV7-2|TRBJ1-2
TGTGCCAGCAGCCCGGCGGGGGCGATGGGCTATGGCTACACCTTC
CASSPAGAMGYGYTF
>.|TRBD1|15|TRBV5-1|TRBJ2-1
TGCGCCAGCAGCTTTGGACAGGGGATCTACAATGAGCAGTTCTTC
CASSFGQGIYNEQFF
>.|TRBD2|16|TRBV5-1|TRBJ2-1
TGCGCCAGCAGCTTGGTTCTAGCGGGGGCGTACAATGAGCAGTTCTTC
CASSLVLAGAYNEQFF
>.|.|13|TRBV19|TRBJ1-4
TGTGCCACCAAGGGACGGTTTAATGAAAAACTGTTTTTT
CATKGRFNEKLFF
>.|.|13|TRBV19|TRBJ2-6
TGTGCCAGTAGTATGGCCGGGGCCAACGTCCTGACTTTC
CASSMAGANVLTF
>.|TRBD1|15|TRBV7-2|TRBJ1-5
TGTGCCAGCAGCCTACACAGGGGAATGAATCAGCCCCAGCATTTT
CASSLHRGMNQPQHF
>once|.|13|TRBV6-5|TRBJ2-7
TGTGCCAGCAGTTTGTTAGAATCCTACGAGCAGTACTTC
CASSLLESYEQYF
>once|TRBD1|16|TRBV7-2|TRBJ2-3
TGTGCCAGCAGCTTAGGGACAAGACAGGGAACAGATACGCAGTATTTT
CASSLGTRQGTDTQYF
>.|.|15|TRBV27|TRBJ1-2
TGTGCCAGCAGTTTATCGCGAGATACTAACTATGGCTACACCTTC
CASSLSRDTNYGYTF
>.|.|14|TRBV3-1/TRBV3-2|TRBJ2-7
TGTGCCAGCAGCCATTCGACAGGCTCCTACGAGCAGTACTTC
CASSHSTGSYEQYF
>.|.|14|TRBV30|TRBJ1-5
TGTGCCTGGAGTGTACCGGGGATTGATCAGCCCCAGCATTTT
CAWSVPGIDQPQHF
>.|TRBD1|13|TRBV6-4|TRBJ1-1
TGTGCCAGCAGAGAGGACAGGGCCACTGAAGCTTTCTTT
CASREDRATEAFF
>.|.|17|TRBV6-7|TRBJ2-5
TGTGCCAGCAGTTACTTTCAAACCGGGACACAAGGGGAGGCCCAGTACTTC
CASSYFQTGTQGEAQYF
>.|.|11|TRBV29-1|TRBJ2-3
TGCAGCGTTGAGGGGGGAGATACGCAGTATTTT
CSVEGGDTQYF
>.|TRBD1|15|TRBV19|TRBJ2-3
TGTGCCAGTAGTATGGACAGGGCCTACACAGATACGCAGTATTTT
CASSMDRAYTDTQYF
>.|TRBD1|18|TRBV18|TRBJ2-3
TGTGCCAGCTCACCTGGGGGACAGGGGGCTTCGCCGACAGATACGCAGTATTTT
CASSPGGQGASPTDTQYF
>.|.|15|TRBV9|TRBJ1-2
TGTGCCAGCAGCGACGGACAGACTTACAACTATGGCTACACCTTC
CASSDGQTYNYGYTF
>.|.|15|TRBV5-1|TRBJ1-2
TGCGCCAGCAGCGAGCCGGGACAAAGTAACTATGGCTACACCTTC
CASSEPGQSNYGYTF
>.|TRBD1|16|TRBV13|TRBJ2-7
TGTGCCAGCAGCTTAGGCCGGGGACAGGGACCCTACGAGCAGTACTTC
CASSLGRGQGPYEQYF
>.|.|13|TRBV7-8|TRBJ1-5
TGTGCCAGCAGCTTAGCGAAAAATCAGCCCCAGCATTTT
CASSLAKNQPQHF
>.|.|17|TRBV21-1|TRBJ2-4
TGTGCCAGCAGCAAAGACCCGACAGGGGTAGCCAAAAACATTCAGTACTTC
CASSKDPTGVAKNIQYF
>once|.|17|TRBV5-4|TRBJ2-3
TGTGCCAGCAGCTTTTATTCCGGGAGTTTCGGAACAGATACGCAGTATTTT
CASSFYSGSFGTDTQYF
>once|.|15|TRBV30|TRBJ2-1
TGTGCCTCTCAACACCCTAGGGGGGGTAACAATGAGCAGTTCTTC
CASQHPRGGNNEQFF
>once|.|14|TRBV5-1|TRBJ1-1
TGCGCCAGCAGCTTATCAGGCCTGAACACTGAAGCTTTCTTT
CASSLSGLNTEAFF
>.|.|14|TRBV6-6|TRBJ1-2
TGTGCCAGCAGTAAGGGACAAATAAACTATGGCTACACCTTC
CASSKGQINYGYTF
>.|.|18|TRBV7-9|TRBJ1-2
TGTGCCAGCAGCCCTTCAGGTGGGCTTAAACTGTCTAACTATGGCTACACCTTC
CASSPSGGLKLSNYGYTF
>few|TRBD1|14|TRBV13|TRBJ1-2
TGTGCCAGCAGCTTAGACAGGGGCCAGTCTGCCTACACCTTC
CASSLDRGQSAYTF
>.|.|15|TRBV7-2|TRBJ2-3
TGTGCCAGCAGCTTAGCGGGGACCCAGAGGGATACGCAGTATTTT
CASSLAGTQRDTQYF
>once|.|13|TRBV16|TRBJ1-2
TGTGCCAGCAGCCAATCTTCGGGGGATGGCTACACCTTC
CASSQSSGDGYTF
>.|.|13|TRBV2|TRBJ1-2
TGTGCCAGCAGTCAAATCGGAGCATATGGCTACACCTTC
CASSQIGAYGYTF
>.|TRBD1|15|TRBV15|TRBJ1-6
TGTGCCACCAGCAGCTACCGGGACAGGGATTCACCCCTCCACTTT
CATSSYRDRDSPLHF
>.|.|15|TRBV9|TRBJ2-7
TGTGCCAGCAGCGTAGGGCCGGACCCCTCCTACGAGCAGTACTTC
CASSVGPDPSYEQYF
>.|.|14|TRBV9|TRBJ2-5
TGTGCCAGCAGCGCAAGTTCCGGCCAAGAGACCCAGTACTTC
CASSASSGQETQYF
>.|TRBD2|14|TRBV11-1|TRBJ2-7
TGTGCCTCGGGAGAGCCTAGCGGTTCCTACGAGCAGTACTTC
CASGEPSGSYEQYF
>.|TRBD2|16|TRBV9|TRBJ2-2
TGTGCCAGCAGCCCCGGGGCTAGCGGGACAACCGGGGAGCTGTTTTTT
CASSPGASGTTGELFF
>.|.|18|TRBV11-2|TRBJ1-2
TGTGCCAGCAGCTTAGATGTTGGGGCAGGGCCTACTAACTATGGCTACACCTTC
CASSLDVGAGPTNYGYTF